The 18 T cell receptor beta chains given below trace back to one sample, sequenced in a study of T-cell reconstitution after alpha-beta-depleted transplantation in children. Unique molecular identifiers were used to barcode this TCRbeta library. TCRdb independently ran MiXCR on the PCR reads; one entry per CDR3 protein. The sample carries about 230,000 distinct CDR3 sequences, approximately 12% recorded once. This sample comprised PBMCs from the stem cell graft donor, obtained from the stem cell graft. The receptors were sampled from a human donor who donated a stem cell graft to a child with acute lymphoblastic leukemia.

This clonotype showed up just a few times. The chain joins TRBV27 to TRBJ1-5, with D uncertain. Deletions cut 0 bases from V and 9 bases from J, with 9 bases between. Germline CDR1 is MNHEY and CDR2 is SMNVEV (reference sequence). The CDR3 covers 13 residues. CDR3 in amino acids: CASSLSRGVPQHF. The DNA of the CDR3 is TGTGCCAGCAGTTTATCAAGAGGAGTGCCCCAGCATTTT.

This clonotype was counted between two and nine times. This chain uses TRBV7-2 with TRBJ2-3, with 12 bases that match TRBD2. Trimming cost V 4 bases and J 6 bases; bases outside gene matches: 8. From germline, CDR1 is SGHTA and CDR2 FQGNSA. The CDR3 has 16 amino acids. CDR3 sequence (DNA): TGTGCCAGCAGCTCTCGGACTAGCGGGATACCCGATACGCAGTATTTT. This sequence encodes CASSSRTSGIPDTQYF.

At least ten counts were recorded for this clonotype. CDR3 nucleotides: TGCGCCAGCAGCTTGGACAGTCACACCGGGGAGCTGTTTTTT. Residues: CASSLDSHTGELFF. This chain connects TRBV5-1 to TRBJ2-2; the D is unclear. CDR3 length: 14 residues. CDR1 and CDR2 (germline): SGHRS, YFSETQ. V lost 0 bases to trimming and J lost 3 bases, with 6 bases between them.

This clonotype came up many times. The CDR3 DNA reads TGTGCCAGCAGTTCACTGACAGGGGGCAGGGGCAATGAGCAGTTCTTC. It yields the protein CASSSLTGGRGNEQFF. The V gene is TRBV28, the J gene TRBJ2-1, with 10 bases identical to TRBD1. The V gene end was trimmed by 4 bases and the J gene end by 6 bases; junction bases not matched to a gene: 9. Per germline, CDR1 MDHEN and CDR2 SYDVKM. The CDR3 spans 16 residues.

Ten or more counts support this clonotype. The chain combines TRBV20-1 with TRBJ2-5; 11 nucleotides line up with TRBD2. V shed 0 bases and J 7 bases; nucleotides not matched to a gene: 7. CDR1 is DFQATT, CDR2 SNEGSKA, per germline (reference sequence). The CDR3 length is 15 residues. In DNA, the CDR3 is TGCAGTGCTAGAGATCCCACTAGCGGGAGATTGACCCAGTACTTC. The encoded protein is CSARDPTSGRLTQYF.

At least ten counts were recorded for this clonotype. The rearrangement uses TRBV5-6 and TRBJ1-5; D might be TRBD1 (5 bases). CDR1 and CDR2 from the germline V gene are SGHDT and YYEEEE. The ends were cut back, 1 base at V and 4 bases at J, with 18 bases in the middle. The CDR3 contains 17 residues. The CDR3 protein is CASSLSYGTRRNQPQHF. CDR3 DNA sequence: TGTGCCAGCAGCTTGAGTTACGGGACCAGAAGGAATCAGCCCCAGCATTTT.

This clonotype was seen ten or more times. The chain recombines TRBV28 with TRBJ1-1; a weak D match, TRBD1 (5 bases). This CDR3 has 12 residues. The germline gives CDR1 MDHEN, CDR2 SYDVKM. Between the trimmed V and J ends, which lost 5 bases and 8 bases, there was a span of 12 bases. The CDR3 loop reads CASSNRQLEAFF. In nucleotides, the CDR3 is TGTGCCAGCAGTAACCGACAGCTAGAAGCTTTCTTT. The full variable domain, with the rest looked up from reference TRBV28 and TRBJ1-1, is DVKVTQSSRYLVKRTGEKVFLECVQDMDHENMFWYRQDPGLGLRLIYFSYDVKMKEKGDIPEGYSVSREKKERFSLILESASTNQTSMYLCASSNRQLEAFFGQGTRLTVV.

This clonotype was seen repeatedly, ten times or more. In DNA form, the CDR3 reads TGTGCCAGCAGCTTAGATCAGGGGGCGGACGAGCAGTACTTC. Protein sequence: CASSLDQGADEQYF. This sequence joins TRBV7-6 and TRBJ2-7; TRBD1 matches at 8 bases. Germline V gene sequence: CDR1 SGHVS, CDR2 FNYEAQ. V trimming: 1 base; J trimming: 5 bases; junction bases outside the gene matches: 4. This CDR3 spans 14 amino acids.

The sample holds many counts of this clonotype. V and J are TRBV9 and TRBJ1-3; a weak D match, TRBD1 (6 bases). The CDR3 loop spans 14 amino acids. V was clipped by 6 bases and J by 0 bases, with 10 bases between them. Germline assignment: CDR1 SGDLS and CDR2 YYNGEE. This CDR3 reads CASTQGFSGNTIYF. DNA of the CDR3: TGTGCCAGCACCCAGGGGTTCTCTGGAAACACCATATATTTT.

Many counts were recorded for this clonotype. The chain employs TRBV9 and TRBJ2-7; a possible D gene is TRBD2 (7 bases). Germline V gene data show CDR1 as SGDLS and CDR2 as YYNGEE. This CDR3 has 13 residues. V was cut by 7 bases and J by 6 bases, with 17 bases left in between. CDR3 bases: TGTGCCAGCGCTGTGGAGGGAGGGGGCGAGCAGTACTTC. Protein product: CASAVEGGGEQYF.

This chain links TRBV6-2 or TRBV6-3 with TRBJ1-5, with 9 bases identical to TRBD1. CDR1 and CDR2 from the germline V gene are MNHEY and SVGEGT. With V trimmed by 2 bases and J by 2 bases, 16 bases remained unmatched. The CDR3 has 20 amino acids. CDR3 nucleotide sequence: TGTGCCAGCAGTTACACTCACAGGGGGCCTGATTGGATTGGCAATCAGCCCCAGCATTTT. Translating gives CASSYTHRGPDWIGNQPQHF.

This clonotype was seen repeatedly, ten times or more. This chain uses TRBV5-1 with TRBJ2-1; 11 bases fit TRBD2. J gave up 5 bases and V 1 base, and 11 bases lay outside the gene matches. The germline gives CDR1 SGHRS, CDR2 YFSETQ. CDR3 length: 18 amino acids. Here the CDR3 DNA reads TGCGCCAGCAGCTTGATGTCGTTAGCGGGAGGGCCAGACAATGAGCAGTTCTTC. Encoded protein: CASSLMSLAGGPDNEQFF.

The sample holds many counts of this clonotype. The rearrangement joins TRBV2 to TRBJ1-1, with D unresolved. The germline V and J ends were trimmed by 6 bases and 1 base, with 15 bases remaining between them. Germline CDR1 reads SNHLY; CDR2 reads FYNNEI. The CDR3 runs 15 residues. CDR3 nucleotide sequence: TGTGCCAGCAGGCCAAGGACGGGAGGGAACACTGAAGCTTTCTTT. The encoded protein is CASRPRTGGNTEAFF.

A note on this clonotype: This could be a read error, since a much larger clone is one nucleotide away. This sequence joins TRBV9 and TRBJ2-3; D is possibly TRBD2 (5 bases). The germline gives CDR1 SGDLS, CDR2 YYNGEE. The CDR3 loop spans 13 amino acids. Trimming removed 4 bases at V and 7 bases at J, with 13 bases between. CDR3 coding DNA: TGTGCCAGCAGCCCGGGATCTACAAATACGCAGTATTTT. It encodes CASSPGSTNTQYF. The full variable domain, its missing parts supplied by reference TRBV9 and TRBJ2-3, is DSGVTQTPKHLITATGQRVTLRCSPRSGDLSVYWYQQSLDQGLQFLIQYYNGEERAKGNILERFSAQQFPDLHSELNLSSLELGDSALYFCASSPGSTNTQYFGPGTRLTVL.

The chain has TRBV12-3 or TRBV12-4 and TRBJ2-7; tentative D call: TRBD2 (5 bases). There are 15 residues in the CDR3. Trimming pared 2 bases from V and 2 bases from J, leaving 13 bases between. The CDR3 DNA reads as TGTGCCAGCAGTTTAAATGAGGGAGTGGCCTACGAGCAGTACTTC. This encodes CASSLNEGVAYEQYF.

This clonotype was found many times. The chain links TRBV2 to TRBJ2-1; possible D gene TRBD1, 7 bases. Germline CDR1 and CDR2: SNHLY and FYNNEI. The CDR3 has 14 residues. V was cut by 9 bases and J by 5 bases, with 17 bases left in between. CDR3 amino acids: CASARQGGHNEQFF. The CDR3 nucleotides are TGTGCCAGTGCAAGACAGGGAGGTCACAATGAGCAGTTCTTC.

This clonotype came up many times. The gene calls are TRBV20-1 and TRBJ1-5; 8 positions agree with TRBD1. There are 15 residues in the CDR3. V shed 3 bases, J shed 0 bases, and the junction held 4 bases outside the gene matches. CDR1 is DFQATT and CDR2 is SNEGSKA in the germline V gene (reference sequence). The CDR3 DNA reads TGCAGTGCTAGGGACAGGGAATATAGCAATCAGCCCCAGCATTTT. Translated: CSARDREYSNQPQHF.

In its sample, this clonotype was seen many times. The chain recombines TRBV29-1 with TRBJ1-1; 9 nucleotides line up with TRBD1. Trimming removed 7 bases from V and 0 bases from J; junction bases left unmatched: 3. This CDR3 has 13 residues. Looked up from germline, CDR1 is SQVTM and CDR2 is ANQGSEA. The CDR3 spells CSGTGVMNTEAFF. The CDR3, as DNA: TGCAGCGGGACAGGGGTGATGAACACTGAAGCTTTCTTT.